The clone carrying this T cell receptor (beta chain) has at least ten counts. The antigen remains undetermined. This sample was taken from a study of Graves' ophthalmopathy and Graves' hyperthyroidism. Diagnosis used clinical symptoms, serum thyroxine, TRAb, thyroid ultrasound and orbital computed tomography. Findings and caveats of the study: Built on 13 signatures, a model told ophthalmopathy apart from stable hyperthyroidism with approximately 85% sensitivity and roughly 81% specificity.

From RNA, the CDR3 regions of TCR beta chains were amplified and sequenced. HTBI-primed RT-PCR formed the first round, and a multiplex PCR formed the second. TCRdb itself ran the multiplex PCR reads through MiXCR, one entry per CDR3 protein. Of about 390,000 distinct CDR3 sequences in the sample, less than 20% are singletons; the top ten hold roughly 7%. The material sequenced was peripheral blood. This clonotype was sampled from a woman in her late teens or twenties with stable Graves' hyperthyroidism.

The CDR3 DNA sequence: TGTGCCAGCTCATGGCCGGGACTGAGTTACGAGCAGTACTTC. The encoded protein is CASSWPGLSYEQYF. The chain carries TRBV11-2 and TRBJ2-7, with a possible D match to TRBD2 (6 bases). The CDR3 runs 14 residues. Trimming removed 8 bases from V and 4 bases from J, with 18 bases in between. The V gene's germline CDR1 is SGHAT and CDR2 FQNNGV.